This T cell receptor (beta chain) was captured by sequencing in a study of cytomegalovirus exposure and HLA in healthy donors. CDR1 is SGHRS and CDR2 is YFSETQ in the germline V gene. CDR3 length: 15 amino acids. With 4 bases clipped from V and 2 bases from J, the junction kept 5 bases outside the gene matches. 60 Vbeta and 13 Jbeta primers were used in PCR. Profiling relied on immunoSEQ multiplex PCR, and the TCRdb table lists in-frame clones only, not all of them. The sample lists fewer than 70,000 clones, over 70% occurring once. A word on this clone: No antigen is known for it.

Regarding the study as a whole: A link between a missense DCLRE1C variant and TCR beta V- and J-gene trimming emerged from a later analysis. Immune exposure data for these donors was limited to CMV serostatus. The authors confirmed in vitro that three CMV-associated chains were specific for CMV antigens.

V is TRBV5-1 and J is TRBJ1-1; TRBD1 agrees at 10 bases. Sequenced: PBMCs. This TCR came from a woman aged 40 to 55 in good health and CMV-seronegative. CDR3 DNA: TGCGCCAGCAGCGCCCGGACAGGGGGTAACACTGAAGCTTTCTTT. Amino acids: CASSARTGGNTEAFF.